These 26 T cell receptor beta chains were all obtained from the same sample, sequenced in a study of blood T cell repertoires in COVID-19. Data came from immunoSEQ multiplex PCR; TCRdb stores just in-frame clones and leaves some out. The sample shows about 35,000 clones, approximately 85% of them seen only once. The sample comprised peripheral blood. The receptor set was obtained from a man aged 60 to 69 with active or convalescent COVID-19.

The CDR3 here is CASSESGTSGRIDTQYF. CDR3 in DNA: TGCGCCAGCAGTGAGTCTGGGACTAGCGGGAGAATAGATACGCAGTATTTT. This chain links TRBV10-1 with TRBJ2-3; 14 bases agree with TRBD2. After removal of 0 bases from V and 5 bases from J, the junction contained 4 bases not matched to a gene. This CDR3 contains 17 residues. Germline assignment: CDR1 WNHNN and CDR2 SYGVQD (reference sequence).

This chain links TRBV6-4 with TRBJ1-1; D remains unclear. Trimming pared 5 bases from V and 4 bases from J, leaving 17 bases between. CDR1 is MRHNA and CDR2 is SNTAGT in the germline V gene. The CDR3 has 15 amino acids. CDR3 amino acids: CASSRFDGEGTEAFF. DNA of the CDR3: TGTGCCAGCAGTCGGTTTGACGGGGAGGGCACTGAAGCTTTCTTT.

This chain connects TRBV28 to TRBJ1-1; D is ambiguous. Looked up from germline, CDR1 is MDHEN and CDR2 is SYDVKM. Trimming took 4 bases from V and 5 from J, leaving 23 bases between them. The CDR3 has 17 residues. The CDR3 DNA is TGTGCCAGCAGTTCTGGACTGCGGGTCCGAAGGGTGACTGAAGCTTTCTTT. This codes for CASSSGLRVRRVTEAFF.

The gene calls are TRBV30 and TRBJ1-4; 7 bases are a match to TRBD1. Trimming took 3 bases from V and 0 from J; bases not matched to a gene: 4. Germline assignment: CDR1 GTSNPN and CDR2 SVGIG (reference sequence). The CDR3 consists of 15 residues. This CDR3 reads CAWSRQGTTNEKLFF. CDR3 bases: TGTGCCTGGAGCCGACAGGGAACAACTAATGAAAAACTGTTTTTT. Full variable domain (missing parts from reference TRBV30 and TRBJ1-4): SQTIHQWPATLVQPVGSPLSLECTVEGTSNPNLYWYRQAAGRGLQLLFYSVGIGQISSEVPQNLSASRPQDRQFILSSKKLLLSDSGFYLCAWSRQGTTNEKLFFGSGTQLSVL.

The chain links TRBV5-1 to TRBJ2-1; TRBD1 aligns across 11 bases. Losses at the gene ends were 4 bases for V and 4 bases for J; bases not matched to a gene: 4. This CDR3 is 15 amino acids long. Per the germline V gene, CDR1 is SGHRS and CDR2 is YFSETQ. CDR3 region: CASSLRDRGYNEQFF. CDR3 sequence (DNA): TGCGCCAGCAGCCTCCGGGACAGGGGGTACAATGAGCAGTTCTTC.

This chain joins TRBV5-5 and TRBJ1-1; weak D call: TRBD1 (5 bases). Germline V gives CDR1 SGHKS, CDR2 YYEKEE (reference sequence). This CDR3 contains 13 residues. Between the trimmed V and J ends, which lost 6 bases and 6 bases, there was a span of 15 bases. The CDR3 spells CASTPPDKPEAFF. CDR3 DNA sequence: TGTGCCAGCACCCCCCCGGACAAGCCTGAAGCTTTCTTT.

The chain has TRBV4-2 and TRBJ1-4; possible D gene TRBD1, 5 bases. The CDR3 is 15 residues long. In germline, CDR1 is LGHNA, CDR2 YNFKEQ. V lost 0 bases and J 4 bases, leaving 9 bases between the germline ends. CDR3 coding DNA: TGTGCCAGCAGCCAAGAAGGGGTCCATAATGAAAAACTGTTTTTT. Encoded protein: CASSQEGVHNEKLFF.

The chain combines TRBV7-9 with TRBJ1-4; the D is unclear. CDR3 length: 17 amino acids. The V and J ends lost 6 bases and 7 bases respectively, with 24 bases between them. Germline lookup yields CDR1 SEHNR and CDR2 FQNEAQ (reference sequence). CDR3 region: CASRPSAAGLGSEKLFF. CDR3 sequence (DNA): TGTGCCAGCAGGCCTTCGGCGGCCGGGTTGGGGAGTGAAAAACTGTTTTTT.

The chain is built from TRBV6-2 or TRBV6-3 and TRBJ2-3; D might be TRBD1 (5 bases). The CDR3 is made up of 15 amino acids. CDR1 and CDR2 from the germline V gene are MNHEY and SVGEGT. Trimming cost V 5 bases and J 2 bases, with 14 bases left between them. The CDR3 nucleotides read TGTGCCAGCAGTGACGCGGCGACAGACACAGATACGCAGTATTTT. Encoded protein: CASSDAATDTDTQYF.

The chain links TRBV5-4 to TRBJ1-1; D is undetermined. CDR1 and CDR2 from the germline V gene are SGHNT and YYREEE (reference sequence). The CDR3 is made up of 15 amino acids. V was cut by 0 bases and J by 3 bases, with 12 bases left in between. In DNA, the CDR3 is TGTGCCAGCAGCTTGGAGGACTTGGGTTACACTGAAGCTTTCTTT. Amino acid sequence: CASSLEDLGYTEAFF. Looking up the rest from reference TRBV5-4 and TRBJ1-1 gives the full variable domain: ETGVTQSPTHLIKTRGQQVTLRCSSQSGHNTVSWYQQALGQGPQFIFQYYREEENGRGNFPPRFSGLQFPNYSSELNVNALELDDSALYLCASSLEDLGYTEAFFGQGTRLTVV.

This clone was detected only once. The rearrangement links TRBV7-8 to TRBJ1-1, with D possibly being TRBD1 (5 bases). V was clipped by 0 bases and J by 7 bases, with 15 bases between them. From germline, CDR1 is SGHVS and CDR2 FQNEAQ. The CDR3 runs 15 residues. CDR3 in DNA: TGTGCCAGCAGCTTAGCGATGACGGGGGGAATTGAAGCTTTCTTT. Amino acid sequence: CASSLAMTGGIEAFF.

The chain couples TRBV2 to TRBJ2-5, with TRBD1 matching 9 bases. Germline CDR1 reads SNHLY; CDR2 reads FYNNEI. Trimming removed 2 bases from V and 1 base from J; junction bases left unmatched: 5. This CDR3 has 16 amino acids. CDR3 coding DNA: TGTGCCAGCAGTGAATCCGGGACAGGGACCCAAGAGACCCAGTACTTC. Encoded protein: CASSESGTGTQETQYF.

The rearrangement links TRBV5-1 to TRBJ2-7; 8 bases agree with TRBD2. V lost 0 bases to trimming and J lost 6 bases; unmatched junction nucleotides: 8. Germline CDR1 is SGHRS and CDR2 is YFSETQ. This CDR3 has 15 residues. CDR3 region: CASSLAPGGPGEQYV. CDR3 DNA sequence: TGCGCCAGCAGCTTGGCCCCGGGGGGGCCTGGCGAGCAGTACGTC.

This clone was seen once. V is TRBV5-4 and J is TRBJ2-5; 11 bases are a match to TRBD2. V lost 4 bases and J lost 2; bases outside the gene matches: 7. The germline gives CDR1 SGHNT, CDR2 YYREEE (reference sequence). CDR3 length equals 16 residues. The CDR3 coding sequence is TGTGCCAGCAGCAGTGAGGCTAGCGGGGGGCAAGAGACCCAGTACTTC. Translating it yields CASSSEASGGQETQYF. Full variable domain (remainder filled in from reference TRBV5-4 and TRBJ2-5): ETGVTQSPTHLIKTRGQQVTLRCSSQSGHNTVSWYQQALGQGPQFIFQYYREEENGRGNFPPRFSGLQFPNYSSELNVNALELDDSALYLCASSSEASGGQETQYFGPGTRLLVL.

The chain uses TRBV9 and TRBJ1-3, with D maybe TRBD1 (6 bases). Germline V gene lookup returns CDR1 SGDLS and CDR2 YYNGEE. This CDR3 comprises 17 residues. Deletions cut 0 bases from V and 0 bases from J, with 13 bases between. This CDR3 is CASSVGADRLSGNTIYF. The CDR3 region has the DNA TGTGCCAGCAGCGTAGGCGCAGACAGGCTCTCTGGAAACACCATATATTTT.

The CDR3, as DNA: TGTGCCAGTAGTACAGGGGAGACCCAGTACTTC. It encodes CASSTGETQYF. The chain combines TRBV19 with TRBJ2-5; D may be TRBD1 (5 bases). CDR3 length: 11 amino acids. Trimming took 4 bases from V and 5 from J, leaving 5 bases between them. From germline, CDR1 is LNHDA and CDR2 SQIVND (reference sequence). Full variable domain (rest looked up from reference TRBV19 and TRBJ2-5): DGGITQSPKYLFRKEGQNVTLSCEQNLNHDAMYWYRQDPGQGLRLIYYSQIVNDFQKGDIAEGYSVSREKKESFPLTVTSAQKNPTAFYLCASSTGETQYFGPGTRLLVL.

The rearrangement uses TRBV9 and TRBJ1-1; no reliable D call. The V and J ends lost 4 bases and 4 bases respectively, with 14 bases between them. The CDR3 runs to 14 residues. CDR1 and CDR2 (germline): SGDLS, YYNGEE. CDR3 protein: CASSSTTLATEAFF. CDR3 nucleotides: TGTGCCAGCAGCTCAACAACCCTCGCCACTGAAGCTTTCTTT. Full variable domain (remainder filled in from reference TRBV9 and TRBJ1-1): DSGVTQTPKHLITATGQRVTLRCSPRSGDLSVYWYQQSLDQGLQFLIQYYNGEERAKGNILERFSAQQFPDLHSELNLSSLELGDSALYFCASSSTTLATEAFFGQGTRLTVV.

This sequence joins TRBV29-1 and TRBJ2-3; tentatively, D is TRBD1 (6 bases). Germline V lookup: CDR1 SQVTM, CDR2 ANQGSEA. V dropped 4 bases and J dropped 3 bases, with 8 bases sitting between them. This CDR3 is 12 amino acids long. CDR3 nucleotides: TGCAGCGTTGCAAGGGGGACAGATACGCAGTATTTT. Its translation is CSVARGTDTQYF.

This clone appeared a single time. The chain recombines TRBV29-1 with TRBJ2-5, with TRBD1 matching 8 bases. The CDR3 consists of 15 residues. The V gene end was trimmed by 4 bases and the J gene end by 4 bases; junction bases not matched to a gene: 11. CDR1 SQVTM and CDR2 ANQGSEA come from the germline V gene. CDR3 sequence (DNA): TGCAGCGTTGGGGTCAGGGGGCTGGTTTTAGAGACCCAGTACTTC. As protein: CSVGVRGLVLETQYF.

The chain has TRBV2 and TRBJ1-1, with D uncertain. Trimming stripped 2 bases from V and 6 bases from J, with 10 bases between. The V gene's germline CDR1 is SNHLY and CDR2 FYNNEI. The CDR3 spans 13 residues. The CDR3 loop is CASSERGLAEAFF. The CDR3 DNA reads TGTGCCAGCAGTGAAAGAGGGCTCGCTGAAGCTTTCTTT.

This sequence joins TRBV29-1 and TRBJ2-3; TRBD1 is a possible D gene (5 bases). The CDR3 spans 12 residues. Deletions cut 4 bases from V and 0 bases from J, with 5 bases between. Germline V CDR1 and CDR2: SQVTM, ANQGSEA. In DNA, the CDR3 is TGCAGCGTTGGACAGAGCACAGATACGCAGTATTTT. The encoded protein is CSVGQSTDTQYF.

The chain is built from TRBV27 and TRBJ2-2; 10 nucleotides align to TRBD2. Unmatched junction bases numbered 9, after V lost 5 bases and J lost 0 bases. The CDR3 spans 18 residues. The germline CDR1 and CDR2 sequences are MNHEY and SMNVEV (reference sequence). CDR3 bases: TGTGCCAGCAGTCCAGGGCTAGCGGGGGTCCCGAACACCGGGGAGCTGTTTTTT. This codes for CASSPGLAGVPNTGELFF.

The chain recombines TRBV4-3 with TRBJ1-2, with no clear D. The CDR3 length is 17 residues. Germline V gene data show CDR1 as LGHNA and CDR2 as YSLEER. Trimming shortened V by 2 bases and J by 2 bases, and 18 bases separated the two germline ends. The CDR3 DNA reads as TGCGCCAGCAGCCAACCCCTCCTGATCAGTCCGAACTATGGCTACACCTTC. Amino acids: CASSQPLLISPNYGYTF.

V and J are TRBV6-5 and TRBJ2-2, with TRBD1 as a possible D gene (5 bases). CDR3 size: 13 residues. The germline CDR1 and CDR2 sequences are MNHEY and SVGAGI. V gave up 5 bases and J gave up 6 bases, with 10 bases separating them. The DNA of the CDR3 is TGTGCCAGCAGTAAGGGGATGTCCGGGGAGCTGTTTTTT. This gives the protein CASSKGMSGELFF.

The chain uses TRBV5-1 and TRBJ2-2; 7 positions agree with TRBD1. V was clipped by 2 bases and J by 5 bases; unmatched bases: 9. The CDR3 has 16 residues. Germline V gene lookup returns CDR1 SGHRS and CDR2 YFSETQ. This chain's CDR3 is CASSLSGRGSTGELFF. The CDR3 DNA reads as TGCGCCAGCAGCTTATCGGGCAGGGGGTCTACCGGGGAGCTGTTTTTT. The variable domain in full, completed from reference TRBV5-1 and TRBJ2-2, reads KAGVTQTPRYLIKTRGQQVTLSCSPISGHRSVSWYQQTPGQGLQFLFEYFSETQRNKGNFPGRFSGRQFSNSRSEMNVSTLELGDSALYLCASSLSGRGSTGELFFGEGSRLTVL.

The chain's CDR3 is CASSQEQRGAGSGNTIYF. The CDR3 nucleotides read TGCGCCAGCAGCCAAGAACAACGCGGGGCAGGGTCTGGAAACACCATATATTTT. The chain is built from TRBV4-1 and TRBJ1-3; D is perhaps TRBD1 (5 bases). The V and J ends lost 0 bases and 1 base respectively, with 16 bases between them. The CDR3 contains 18 residues. The germline V gene encodes CDR1 MGHRA and CDR2 YSYEKL.